This T cell receptor beta chain was documented in a study of response to subunit inactivated influenza vaccine. CDR1 SGHRS and CDR2 YFSETQ come from the germline V gene. The CDR3 extends over 18 amino acids. V shed 2 bases and J 1 base; nucleotides not matched to a gene: 13. Study-level points and caveats: The authors suggested that every seasonal influenza vaccination recruits few new T cells.

This clonotype appeared a few times. Its antigen is undetermined. TCRdb recomputed calls from the RT-PCR reads with MiXCR, one row per CDR3 protein. The sample has 500,000 to 600,000 distinct CDR3 sequences; approximately 15% are singletons. The sequence was collected from a man between 50 and 69 years old who received an inactivated influenza vaccine. This sample comprised CD4+ T cells sorted from PBMCs, obtained less than 30 months after vaccination. The chain has TRBV5-1 and TRBJ2-3; TRBD2 agrees at 7 bases. The CDR3 coding sequence is TGCGCCAGCAGCTTTCAGCGGGACCTGCTCTACGGCACAGATACGCAGTATTTT. It codes for CASSFQRDLLYGTDTQYF.